One and the same sample provided the 27 T cell receptor beta chains below, sequenced in a study of blood T cell repertoires in COVID-19. The assay was immunoSEQ multiplex PCR, and TCRdb's table has in-frame clones only and misses some. Seen here are about 240,000 clones, roughly 80% observed once, and the top ten hold approximately 9.4%. Source material: peripheral blood. All receptors come from a woman of 80 years or more with acute or convalescent COVID-19.

J is TRBJ1-4 and V is TRBV6-6; the match to TRBD1 covers 10 bases. Germline V lookup: CDR1 MNHNY, CDR2 SVGAGI (reference sequence). CDR3 length: 19 amino acids. V lost 5 bases and J lost 7; bases outside the gene matches: 19. CDR3: CASSPGTGDSGRGLEKLFF. Written as DNA, the CDR3 is TGTGCCAGCAGTCCTGGGACAGGGGACTCCGGGAGGGGCCTTGAAAAACTGTTTTTT.

The chain has TRBV7-9 and TRBJ2-1; perhaps TRBD2 as D (6 bases). This CDR3 spans 14 amino acids. Trimming cost V 4 bases and J 9 bases, with 16 bases left between them. Germline lookup yields CDR1 SEHNR and CDR2 FQNEAQ (reference sequence). The CDR3 coding sequence is TGTGCCAGCAGCTCTCGGGACTCCTGGAGTGAGCAGTTCTTC. Protein product: CASSSRDSWSEQFF.

This rearrangement joins TRBV6-6 to TRBJ1-1; possible D gene TRBD1, 5 bases. Trimming shortened V by 5 bases and J by 5 bases, and 24 bases separated the two germline ends. Germline V gene data show CDR1 as MNHNY and CDR2 as SVGAGI (reference sequence). There are 17 residues in the CDR3. CDR3 region: CASSPPLGRGLRTEAFF. In DNA, the CDR3 is TGTGCCAGCAGTCCTCCCTTGGGGAGGGGATTGAGAACTGAAGCTTTCTTT.

The V and J genes are TRBV4-2 and TRBJ1-1; D unclear. Germline CDR1 LGHNA, CDR2 YNFKEQ. The CDR3 is 13 residues long. Trimming left V 0 bases short and J 8 bases short, with 10 bases between. CDR3 sequence: CASSQDRAAEAFF. The CDR3 bases are TGTGCCAGCAGCCAAGATAGAGCGGCCGAAGCTTTCTTT.

The chain recombines TRBV30 with TRBJ1-2; perhaps TRBD1 as D (5 bases). This CDR3 comprises 12 residues. The V gene lost 4 bases and the J gene lost 4 bases, with 10 bases spanning the gap. CDR1 GTSNPN and CDR2 SVGIG come from the germline V gene (reference sequence). CDR3 sequence: CAWTGNLYGYTF. The CDR3 region has the DNA TGTGCCTGGACAGGGAATCTCTATGGCTACACCTTC. Using reference TRBV30 and TRBJ1-2 for the parts outside the CDR3, the full variable domain is SQTIHQWPATLVQPVGSPLSLECTVEGTSNPNLYWYRQAAGRGLQLLFYSVGIGQISSEVPQNLSASRPQDRQFILSSKKLLLSDSGFYLCAWTGNLYGYTFGSGTRLTVV.

The rearrangement uses TRBV5-1 and TRBJ2-5; the match to TRBD2 covers 11 bases. V lost 5 bases and J lost 3; bases outside the gene matches: 6. This CDR3 has 15 residues. Germline V gene sequence: CDR1 SGHRS, CDR2 YFSETQ. The CDR3 region has the DNA TGCGCCAGCAGAACCGGGACTAGCGGAGAAGAGACCCAGTACTTC. Translated: CASRTGTSGEETQYF.

This sequence joins TRBV7-9 and TRBJ1-4, with TRBD1 matching 9 bases. Germline CDR1 reads SEHNR; CDR2 reads FQNEAQ (reference sequence). The CDR3 runs to 14 residues. V lost 7 bases, J lost 5 bases, and 5 bases stayed unmatched. The DNA of the CDR3 is TGTGCCAGCACCGGGACAGGGATAAATGAAAAACTGTTTTTT. Amino acids: CASTGTGINEKLFF.

CDR3 sequence: CASSYAPEAPRGNEKLFF. The CDR3 DNA is TGTGCCAGCAGCTACGCCCCCGAGGCCCCGCGGGGCAATGAAAAACTGTTTTTT. The chain recombines TRBV7-3 with TRBJ1-4; D is perhaps TRBD1 (5 bases). The length of the CDR3 is 18 residues. V gave up 4 bases and J gave up 5 bases, with 23 bases separating them. Germline V gene lookup returns CDR1 SGHTA and CDR2 FQGTGA.

This clone was observed a single time. The chain employs TRBV7-6 and TRBJ2-1; 7 nucleotides agree with TRBD2. V shed 2 bases and J 0 bases; nucleotides not matched to a gene: 4. The CDR3 contains 16 residues. Germline V lookup: CDR1 SGHVS, CDR2 FNYEAQ. CDR3 sequence reads: CASSLLAGDSYNEQFF. In DNA form, the CDR3 reads TGTGCCAGCAGCTTACTGGCGGGGGACTCCTACAATGAGCAGTTCTTC.

This chain uses TRBV3-1 (or the pseudogene TRBV3-2) with TRBJ1-6; TRBD1 matches at 11 bases. Germline values: CDR1 LGHDT, CDR2 YNNKEL (reference sequence). The CDR3 length is 15 residues. The ends lost 2 bases at V and 9 bases at J; junction bases unmatched: 3. CDR3 sequence (DNA): TGTGCCAGCAGCCAACGGACAGGGGGCAGTTCACCCCTCCACTTT. It translates to CASSQRTGGSSPLHF.

The chain is built from TRBV5-1 and TRBJ2-3; D is ambiguous. The CDR3 is made up of 13 amino acids. Germline values: CDR1 SGHRS, CDR2 YFSETQ. Trimming shortened V by 7 bases and J by 6 bases, and 15 bases separated the two germline ends. The CDR3 spells CASGKSPEDTQYF. The CDR3 DNA reads as TGCGCCAGCGGTAAATCACCGGAGGATACGCAGTATTTT.

This chain uses TRBV7-9 with TRBJ1-1; 7 bases are a match to TRBD1. After removal of 3 bases from V and 1 base from J, the junction contained 5 bases not matched to a gene. This CDR3 has 15 residues. The germline V gene encodes CDR1 SEHNR and CDR2 FQNEAQ (reference sequence). The CDR3 reads CASSFLDRQNTEAFF. Written as DNA, the CDR3 is TGTGCCAGCAGCTTCCTGGACAGGCAGAACACTGAAGCTTTCTTT.

This clone has just a few counts. The chain links TRBV2 to TRBJ1-5; D ambiguous. Trimming removed 4 bases from V and 7 bases from J, with 17 bases in between. This CDR3 contains 15 residues. Germline-derived CDR1 and CDR2 are SNHLY and FYNNEI. The CDR3 DNA sequence: TGTGCCAGCAGTGGCGGACCCGGGGTCGGACAGCCCCAGCATTTT. Its translation is CASSGGPGVGQPQHF.

About this clone itself: Other DNA sequences in this sample translate to the same CDR3. This chain links TRBV12-3 or TRBV12-4 with TRBJ2-7; 8 nucleotides match TRBD1. This CDR3 is 12 amino acids long. V was pared by 6 bases and J by 4 bases, with 2 bases of the junction left unmatched. CDR3: CASSRQGYEQYF. The CDR3 region has the DNA TGTGCCAGCAGCCGACAGGGGTACGAGCAGTACTTC.

This clone was seen only a few times. The CDR3 DNA reads TGTGCCAGCAGCCCGGGGAGGGGGACTGGCTCCTACGAGCAGTACTTC. Its protein is CASSPGRGTGSYEQYF. The chain carries TRBV3-1 (or the pseudogene TRBV3-2) and TRBJ2-7; D perhaps matches TRBD2 (7 bases). The CDR3 is 16 residues long. CDR1 LGHDT and CDR2 YNNKEL come from the germline V gene (reference sequence). Trimming took 4 bases from V and 0 from J, leaving 16 bases between them.

The chain uses TRBV10-3 and TRBJ2-6, with 10 bases that match TRBD1. V lost 6 bases, J lost 1 base, and 6 bases stayed unmatched. CDR1 and CDR2 from the germline V gene are ENHRY and SYGVKD. The CDR3 length is 17 residues. The CDR3 protein is CAISSTGGASGANVLTF. CDR3 nucleotide sequence: TGTGCCATCAGCTCGACAGGGGGCGCTTCTGGGGCCAACGTCCTGACTTTC.

The chain has TRBV6-5 and TRBJ2-7; the match to TRBD1 covers 7 bases. In germline, CDR1 is MNHEY, CDR2 SVGAGI. The CDR3 extends over 13 amino acids. V lost 2 bases to trimming and J lost 5 bases; unmatched junction nucleotides: 3. CDR3 sequence reads: CASSYGQVDEQYF. The CDR3 coding sequence is TGTGCCAGCAGTTACGGACAGGTCGACGAGCAGTACTTC.

The rearrangement links TRBV28 to TRBJ1-1; tentatively, D is TRBD1 (6 bases). The CDR3 is 14 amino acids. V gave up 8 bases and J gave up 4 bases, with 17 bases separating them. Germline-derived CDR1 and CDR2 are MDHEN and SYDVKM. The CDR3 spells CASRIPGHLTEAFF. In DNA form, the CDR3 reads TGTGCCAGCCGGATCCCGGGACACCTCACTGAAGCTTTCTTT.

This clone has just a few counts. This rearrangement joins TRBV30 to TRBJ2-7, with 14 bases identical to TRBD2. Losses at the gene ends were 5 bases for V and 7 bases for J; bases not matched to a gene: 7. The CDR3 sequence is 14 residues long. Germline-derived CDR1 and CDR2 are GTSNPN and SVGIG (reference sequence). The chain's CDR3 is CAWGLAGGRGEQYF. The CDR3 coding sequence is TGTGCCTGGGGACTAGCGGGGGGCAGAGGGGAGCAGTACTTC.

The rearrangement uses TRBV10-3 and TRBJ2-2, with TRBD2 matching 14 bases. Germline CDR1 reads ENHRY; CDR2 reads SYGVKD. The CDR3 runs to 17 residues. V shed 5 bases and J 0 bases; nucleotides not matched to a gene: 2. For the CDR3, the DNA is TGTGCCATCAGTCGGACTAGCGGGGGGCCGAACACCGGGGAGCTGTTTTTT. It encodes CAISRTSGGPNTGELFF.

The chain carries TRBV30 and TRBJ1-6, with 7 bases identical to TRBD1. J was trimmed by 7 bases and V by 3 bases; bases with no gene match: 6. CDR3 length: 14 residues. Germline V gene sequence: CDR1 GTSNPN, CDR2 SVGIG (reference sequence). Written as DNA, the CDR3 is TGTGCCTGGAGCCCAGGGGGAGGAAATTCACCCCTCCACTTT. This gives the protein CAWSPGGGNSPLHF.

The genes are TRBV9 and TRBJ1-2, with TRBD1 as a possible D gene (5 bases). The CDR3 spans 14 residues. CDR1 and CDR2 from the germline V gene are SGDLS and YYNGEE. V dropped 4 bases and J dropped 4 bases, with 14 bases sitting between them. CDR3 sequence reads: CASSPGQDVYGYTF. The CDR3 DNA sequence: TGTGCCAGCAGCCCAGGACAAGACGTCTATGGCTACACCTTC. Using reference TRBV9 and TRBJ1-2 for the parts outside the CDR3, the full variable domain is DSGVTQTPKHLITATGQRVTLRCSPRSGDLSVYWYQQSLDQGLQFLIQYYNGEERAKGNILERFSAQQFPDLHSELNLSSLELGDSALYFCASSPGQDVYGYTFGSGTRLTVV.

The V call is TRBV4-2, the J call TRBJ2-3, with TRBD1 identical over 9 bases. The CDR3 contains 15 residues. V was pared by 5 bases and J by 2 bases, with 5 bases of the junction left unmatched. The V gene's germline CDR1 is LGHNA and CDR2 YNFKEQ. CDR3 loop: CASSKWTGVTDTQYF. DNA of the CDR3: TGTGCCAGCAGCAAATGGACAGGGGTCACAGATACGCAGTATTTT.

This chain links TRBV28 with TRBJ1-4; 7 nucleotides agree with TRBD1. Germline V gene sequence: CDR1 MDHEN, CDR2 SYDVKM. This CDR3 spans 15 amino acids. The J segment lost 8 bases and the V segment lost 6 bases, leaving 12 bases of the junction unmatched. The CDR3 region has the DNA TGTGCCAGCAGGGCGCCAGGGGGTGCTGGGGAAAAACTGTTTTTT. Protein sequence: CASRAPGGAGEKLFF.

The chain has TRBV3-1 (or the pseudogene TRBV3-2) and TRBJ2-5; a weak D match, TRBD2 (6 bases). V dropped 5 bases and J dropped 6 bases, with 16 bases sitting between them. CDR3 length equals 14 residues. Looked up from germline, CDR1 is LGHDT and CDR2 is YNNKEL (reference sequence). CDR3 sequence: CASSSAGTLKTQYF. The DNA of the CDR3 is TGTGCCAGCAGCTCAGCCGGGACTCTGAAGACCCAGTACTTC.

The chain combines TRBV10-3 with TRBJ1-1; TRBD1 aligns across 8 bases. CDR3 length: 15 residues. V lost 0 bases and J lost 1; bases outside the gene matches: 1. CDR1 is ENHRY, CDR2 SYGVKD, per germline. In DNA form, the CDR3 reads TGTGCCATCAGTGAGTCTGACAGGGGGAACACTGAAGCTTTCTTT. This sequence encodes CAISESDRGNTEAFF.

V and J are TRBV2 and TRBJ1-2; 10 nucleotides agree with TRBD1. The CDR3 contains 15 residues. Germline assignment: CDR1 SNHLY and CDR2 FYNNEI. Unmatched junction bases numbered 7, after V lost 6 bases and J lost 3 bases. CDR3 loop: CASRRDRGSHYGYTF. The CDR3 DNA reads TGTGCCAGCAGGAGGGACAGGGGAAGCCACTATGGCTACACCTTC.